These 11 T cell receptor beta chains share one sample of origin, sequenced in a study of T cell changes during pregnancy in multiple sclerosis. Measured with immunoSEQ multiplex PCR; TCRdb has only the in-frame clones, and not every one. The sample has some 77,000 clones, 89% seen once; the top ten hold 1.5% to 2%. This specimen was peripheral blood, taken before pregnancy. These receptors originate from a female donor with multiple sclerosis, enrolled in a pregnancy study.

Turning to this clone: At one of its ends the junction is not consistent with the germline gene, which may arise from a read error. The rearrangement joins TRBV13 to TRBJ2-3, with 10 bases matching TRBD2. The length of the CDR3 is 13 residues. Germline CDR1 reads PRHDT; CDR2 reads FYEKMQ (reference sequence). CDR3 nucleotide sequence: TGTGCCAGCAGCTTACGACTAGCGGGTACCCCGAATTTT. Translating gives CASSLRLAGTPNF.

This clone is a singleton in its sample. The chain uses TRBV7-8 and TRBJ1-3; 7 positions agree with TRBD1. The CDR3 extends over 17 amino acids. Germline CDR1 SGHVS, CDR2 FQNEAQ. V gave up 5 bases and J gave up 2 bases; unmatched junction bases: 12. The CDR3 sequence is CASSGHRGPRPGNTIYF. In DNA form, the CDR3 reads TGTGCCAGCAGCGGCCACAGGGGCCCCAGGCCTGGAAACACCATATATTTT.

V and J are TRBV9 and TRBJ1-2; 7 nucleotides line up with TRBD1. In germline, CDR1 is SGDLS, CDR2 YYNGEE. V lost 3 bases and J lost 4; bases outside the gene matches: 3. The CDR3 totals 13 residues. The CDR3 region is CASSGQGFYGYTF. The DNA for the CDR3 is TGTGCCAGCAGCGGACAGGGTTTCTATGGCTACACCTTC.

CDR3 DNA sequence: TGTGCCAGCATTTCCTTATGGGCGGGGAACACTGAAGCTTTCTTT. It is translated as CASISLWAGNTEAFF. This rearrangement joins TRBV2 to TRBJ1-1; D ambiguous. The germline gives CDR1 SNHLY, CDR2 FYNNEI. With 7 bases removed from V and 1 base from J, the gap between germline ends came to 16 bases. The CDR3 sequence is 15 residues long.

Here the CDR3 DNA reads TGTGCCACCAATCCGGCAGGGCCGAACACTGAAGCTTTCTTT. This gives the protein CATNPAGPNTEAFF. V is TRBV15 and J is TRBJ1-1; D might be TRBD1 (5 bases). Germline V CDR1 and CDR2: LNHNV, YYDKDF (reference sequence). V lost 7 bases and J 1 base, leaving 13 bases between the germline ends. CDR3 size: 14 residues.

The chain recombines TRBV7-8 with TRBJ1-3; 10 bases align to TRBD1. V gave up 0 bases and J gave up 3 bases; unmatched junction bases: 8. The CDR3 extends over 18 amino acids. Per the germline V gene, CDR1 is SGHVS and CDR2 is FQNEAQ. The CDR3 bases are TGTGCCAGCAGCTTAGCCCCGACAGGGGGCGCCAGTGGAAACACCATATATTTT. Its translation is CASSLAPTGGASGNTIYF.

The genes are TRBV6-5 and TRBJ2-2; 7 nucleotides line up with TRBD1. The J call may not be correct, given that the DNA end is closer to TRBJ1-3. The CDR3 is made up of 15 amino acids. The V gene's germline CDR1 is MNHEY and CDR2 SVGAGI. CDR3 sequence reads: CASRQTGNRGNTIYF. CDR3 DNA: TGTGCCAGCAGGCAGACAGGGAACCGTGGAAACACCATATATTTT.

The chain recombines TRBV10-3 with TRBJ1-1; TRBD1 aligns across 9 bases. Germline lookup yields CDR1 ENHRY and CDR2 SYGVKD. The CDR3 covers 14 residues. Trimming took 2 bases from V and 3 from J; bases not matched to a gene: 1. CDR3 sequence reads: CAISERDRDTEAFF. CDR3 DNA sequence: TGTGCCATCAGTGAGCGGGACAGGGACACTGAAGCTTTCTTT.

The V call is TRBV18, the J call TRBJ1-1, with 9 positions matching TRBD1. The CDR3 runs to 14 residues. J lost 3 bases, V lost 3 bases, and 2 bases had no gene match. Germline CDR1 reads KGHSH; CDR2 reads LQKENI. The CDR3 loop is CASSPTGGDTEAFF. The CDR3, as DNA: TGTGCCAGCTCACCGACAGGGGGTGACACTGAAGCTTTCTTT.

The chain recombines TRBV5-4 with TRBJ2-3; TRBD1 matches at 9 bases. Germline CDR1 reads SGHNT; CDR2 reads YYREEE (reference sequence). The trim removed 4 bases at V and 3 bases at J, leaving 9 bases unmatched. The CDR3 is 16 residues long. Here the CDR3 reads CASSQGQGRRTDTQYF. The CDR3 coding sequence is TGTGCCAGCAGCCAAGGACAGGGGAGGAGGACAGATACGCAGTATTTT. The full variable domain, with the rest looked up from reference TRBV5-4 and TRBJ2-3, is ETGVTQSPTHLIKTRGQQVTLRCSSQSGHNTVSWYQQALGQGPQFIFQYYREEENGRGNFPPRFSGLQFPNYSSELNVNALELDDSALYLCASSQGQGRRTDTQYFGPGTRLTVL.

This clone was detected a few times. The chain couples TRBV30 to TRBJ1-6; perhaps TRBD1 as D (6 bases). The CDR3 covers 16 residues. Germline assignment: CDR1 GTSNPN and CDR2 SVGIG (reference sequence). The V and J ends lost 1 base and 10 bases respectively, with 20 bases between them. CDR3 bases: TGTGCCTGGAGTGACCAAACAGGGTATTCAGGCTCACCCCTCCACTTT. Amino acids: CAWSDQTGYSGSPLHF.